This T cell receptor beta chain was sequenced in a study of blood T cell repertoires in COVID-19. Turning to the study itself: Sources were T cells, B-cell-depleted T cells, or PBMCs; the material itself was cDNA or gDNA.

Only a few counts were recorded for this clone. Original processing methods: Reference gene primer amplification in the assay estimated nucleated cell counts. Here immunoSEQ multiplex PCR was the method, and the copy in TCRdb shows in-frame clones only, minus some. V, J and clone size reflect that table, while D and trimming were determined from the DNA. Of roughly 110,000 clones in the sample, 70% to 90% were seen once. The CDR3 runs to 16 residues. Trimming left V 3 bases short and J 1 base short, with 13 bases between. Per germline, CDR1 MDHEN and CDR2 SYDVKM. The sequencing input was peripheral blood. The chain couples TRBV28 to TRBJ2-1, with TRBD1 as a possible D gene (5 bases). This clonotype originated in a man aged 40-49 years with active or convalescent COVID-19. CDR3 bases: TGTGCCAGCAGTTTGGCCTCAGGGAAATCCTACAATGAGCAGTTCTTC. Its protein product is CASSLASGKSYNEQFF. The full variable domain, rest sourced from reference TRBV28 and TRBJ2-1, is DVKVTQSSRYLVKRTGEKVFLECVQDMDHENMFWYRQDPGLGLRLIYFSYDVKMKEKGDIPEGYSVSREKKERFSLILESASTNQTSMYLCASSLASGKSYNEQFFGPGTRLTVL.